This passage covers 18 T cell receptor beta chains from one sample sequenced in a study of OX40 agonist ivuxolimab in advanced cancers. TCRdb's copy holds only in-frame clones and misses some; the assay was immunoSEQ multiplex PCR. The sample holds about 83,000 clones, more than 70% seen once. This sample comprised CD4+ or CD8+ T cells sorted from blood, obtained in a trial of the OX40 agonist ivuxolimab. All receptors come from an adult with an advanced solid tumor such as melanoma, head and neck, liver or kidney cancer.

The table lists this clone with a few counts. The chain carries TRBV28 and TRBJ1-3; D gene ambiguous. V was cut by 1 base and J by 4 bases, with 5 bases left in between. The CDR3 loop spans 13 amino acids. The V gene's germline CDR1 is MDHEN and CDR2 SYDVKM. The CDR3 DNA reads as TGTGCCAGCAGTTTATTCGGAGGAAACACCATATATTTT. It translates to CASSLFGGNTIYF.

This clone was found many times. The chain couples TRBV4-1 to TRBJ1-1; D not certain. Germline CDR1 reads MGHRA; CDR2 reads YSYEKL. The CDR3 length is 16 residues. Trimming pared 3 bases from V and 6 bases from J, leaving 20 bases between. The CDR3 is CASSQVDILQYSEAFF. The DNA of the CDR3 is TGCGCCAGCAGCCAGGTCGATATACTACAGTACTCTGAAGCTTTCTTT.

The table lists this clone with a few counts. The CDR3 DNA reads TGTGCCAGCAGGTTTAGGGACAGCCAAAACACTGAAGCTTTCTTT. Amino acid sequence: CASRFRDSQNTEAFF. The J gene is TRBJ1-1, the V gene TRBV4-2; 7 nucleotides agree with TRBD1. The V gene end was trimmed by 6 bases and the J gene end by 2 bases; junction bases not matched to a gene: 9. The CDR3 has 15 amino acids. CDR1 and CDR2 from the germline V gene are LGHNA and YNFKEQ.

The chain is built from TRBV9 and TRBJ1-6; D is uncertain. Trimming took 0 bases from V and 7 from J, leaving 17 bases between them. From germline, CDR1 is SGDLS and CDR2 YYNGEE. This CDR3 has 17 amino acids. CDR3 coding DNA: TGTGCCAGCAGCGTAGGGAACCCCTTCTCCCAAAATTCACCCCTCCACTTT. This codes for CASSVGNPFSQNSPLHF. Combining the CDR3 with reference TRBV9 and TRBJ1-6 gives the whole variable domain DSGVTQTPKHLITATGQRVTLRCSPRSGDLSVYWYQQSLDQGLQFLIQYYNGEERAKGNILERFSAQQFPDLHSELNLSSLELGDSALYFCASSVGNPFSQNSPLHFGNGTRLTVT.

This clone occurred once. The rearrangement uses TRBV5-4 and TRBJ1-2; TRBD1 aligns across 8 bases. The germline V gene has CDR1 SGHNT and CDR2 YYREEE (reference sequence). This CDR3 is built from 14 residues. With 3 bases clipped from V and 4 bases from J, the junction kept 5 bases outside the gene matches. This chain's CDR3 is CASSSYRGGYGYTF. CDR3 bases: TGTGCCAGCAGCTCCTACAGGGGGGGCTATGGCTACACCTTC. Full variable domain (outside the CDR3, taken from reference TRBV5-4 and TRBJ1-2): ETGVTQSPTHLIKTRGQQVTLRCSSQSGHNTVSWYQQALGQGPQFIFQYYREEENGRGNFPPRFSGLQFPNYSSELNVNALELDDSALYLCASSSYRGGYGYTFGSGTRLTVV.

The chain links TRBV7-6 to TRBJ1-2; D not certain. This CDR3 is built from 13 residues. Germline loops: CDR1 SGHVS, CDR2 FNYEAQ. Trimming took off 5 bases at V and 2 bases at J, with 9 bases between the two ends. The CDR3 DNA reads TGTGCCAGCAGCAAGACATTAAACTATGGCTACACCTTC. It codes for CASSKTLNYGYTF.

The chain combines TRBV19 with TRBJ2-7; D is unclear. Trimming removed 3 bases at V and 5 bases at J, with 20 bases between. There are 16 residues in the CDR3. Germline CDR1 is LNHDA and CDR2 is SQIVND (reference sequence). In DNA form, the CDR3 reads TGTGCCAGTAGTATTAGGCTGGGCGTTAAGGGCGACGAGCAGTACTTC. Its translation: CASSIRLGVKGDEQYF.

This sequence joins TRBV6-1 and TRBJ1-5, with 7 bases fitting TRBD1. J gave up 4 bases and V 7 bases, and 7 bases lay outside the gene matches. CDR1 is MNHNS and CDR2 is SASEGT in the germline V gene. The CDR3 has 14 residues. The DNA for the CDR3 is TGTGCCAGCAAGACGCAGGGGGGGAATCAGCCCCAGCATTTT. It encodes CASKTQGGNQPQHF.

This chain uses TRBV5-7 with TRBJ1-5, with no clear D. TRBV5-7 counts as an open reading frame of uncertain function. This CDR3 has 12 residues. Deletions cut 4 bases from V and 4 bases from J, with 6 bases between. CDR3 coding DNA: TGTGCCAGCAGCCACAGAAATCAGCCCCAGCATTTT. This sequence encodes CASSHRNQPQHF.

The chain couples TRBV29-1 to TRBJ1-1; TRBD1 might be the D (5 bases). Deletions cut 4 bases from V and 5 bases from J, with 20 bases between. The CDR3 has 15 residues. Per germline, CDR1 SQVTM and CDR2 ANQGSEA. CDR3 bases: TGCAGCGTTGCGAAATCCGGGACGATTAAGACTGAAGCTTTCTTT. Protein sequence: CSVAKSGTIKTEAFF.

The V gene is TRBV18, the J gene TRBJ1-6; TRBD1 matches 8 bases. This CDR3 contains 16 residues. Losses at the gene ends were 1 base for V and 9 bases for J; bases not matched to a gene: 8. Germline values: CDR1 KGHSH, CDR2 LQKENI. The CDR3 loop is CASSPRQQGAGSPLHF. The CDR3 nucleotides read TGTGCCAGCTCACCACGGCAGCAGGGGGCGGGTTCACCCCTCCACTTT. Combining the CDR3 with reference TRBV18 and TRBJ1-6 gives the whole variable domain NAGVMQNPRHLVRRRGQEARLRCSPMKGHSHVYWYRQLPEEGLKFMVYLQKENIIDESGMPKERFSAEFPKEGPSILRIQQVVRGDSAAYFCASSPRQQGAGSPLHFGNGTRLTVT.

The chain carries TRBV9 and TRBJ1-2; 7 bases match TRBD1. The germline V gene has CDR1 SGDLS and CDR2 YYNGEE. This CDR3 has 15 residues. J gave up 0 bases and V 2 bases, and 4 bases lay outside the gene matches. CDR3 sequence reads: CASSVRDRPNYGYTF. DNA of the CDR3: TGTGCCAGCAGCGTGCGGGACAGACCTAACTATGGCTACACCTTC.

The CDR3: CASSLSGQGYYGYTF. The CDR3 DNA sequence: TGTGCCAGCAGCTTATCCGGACAGGGTTACTATGGCTACACCTTC. This chain links TRBV5-6 with TRBJ1-2; 8 bases align to TRBD1. This CDR3 region has 15 residues. V gave up 2 bases and J gave up 3 bases; unmatched junction bases: 6. Germline CDR1 reads SGHDT; CDR2 reads YYEEEE. The full variable domain, with the rest looked up from reference TRBV5-6 and TRBJ1-2, is DAGVTQSPTHLIKTRGQQVTLRCSPKSGHDTVSWYQQALGQGPQFIFQYYEEEERQRGNFPDRFSGHQFPNYSSELNVNALLLGDSALYLCASSLSGQGYYGYTFGSGTRLTVV.

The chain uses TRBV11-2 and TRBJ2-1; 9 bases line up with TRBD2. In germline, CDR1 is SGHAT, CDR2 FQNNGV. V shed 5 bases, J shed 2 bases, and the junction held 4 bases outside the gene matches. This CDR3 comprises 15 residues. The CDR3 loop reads CASSPSGDPYNEQFF. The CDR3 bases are TGTGCCAGCAGCCCTAGCGGGGATCCCTACAATGAGCAGTTCTTC.

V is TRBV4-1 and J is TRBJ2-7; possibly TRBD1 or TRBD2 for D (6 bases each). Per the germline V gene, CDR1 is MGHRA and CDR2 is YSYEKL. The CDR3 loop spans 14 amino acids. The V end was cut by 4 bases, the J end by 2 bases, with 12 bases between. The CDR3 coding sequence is TGCGCCAGCAGCCCCCTGGGGGGCGCCTACGAGCAGTACTTC. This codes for CASSPLGGAYEQYF.

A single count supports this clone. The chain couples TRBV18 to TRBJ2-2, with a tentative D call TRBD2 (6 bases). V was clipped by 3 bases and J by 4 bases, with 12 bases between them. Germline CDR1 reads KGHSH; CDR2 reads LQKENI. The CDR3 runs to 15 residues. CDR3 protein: CASSPAGRSTGELFF. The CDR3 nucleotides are TGTGCCAGCTCACCGGCGGGGAGAAGCACCGGGGAGCTGTTTTTT. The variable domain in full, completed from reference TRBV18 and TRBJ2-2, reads NAGVMQNPRHLVRRRGQEARLRCSPMKGHSHVYWYRQLPEEGLKFMVYLQKENIIDESGMPKERFSAEFPKEGPSILRIQQVVRGDSAAYFCASSPAGRSTGELFFGEGSRLTVL.

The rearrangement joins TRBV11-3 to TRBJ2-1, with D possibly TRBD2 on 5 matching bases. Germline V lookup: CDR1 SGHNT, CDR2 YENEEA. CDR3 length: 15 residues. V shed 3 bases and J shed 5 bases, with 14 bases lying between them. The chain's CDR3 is CASSFGGLSNNEQFF. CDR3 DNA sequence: TGTGCCAGCAGCTTCGGAGGACTGTCTAACAATGAGCAGTTCTTC.

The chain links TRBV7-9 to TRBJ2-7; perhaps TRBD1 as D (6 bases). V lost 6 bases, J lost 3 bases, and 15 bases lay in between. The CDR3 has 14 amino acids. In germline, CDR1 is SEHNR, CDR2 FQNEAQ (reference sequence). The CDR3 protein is CASSLPGDGYEQYF. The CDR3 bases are TGTGCCAGCAGTTTACCAGGGGACGGCTACGAGCAGTACTTC.